The present T cell receptor beta chain was sequenced within a study of blood T cell repertoires in COVID-19. CDR3 size: 14 residues. Trimming took 5 bases from V and 1 from J, leaving 11 bases between them. Germline V lookup: CDR1 SGHTA, CDR2 FQGNSA. TCRdb keeps only in-frame clones here, not all; method: immunoSEQ multiplex PCR. The table has a few hundred thousand clones, roughly 88% seen once. The V and J genes are TRBV7-2 and TRBJ1-1; maybe TRBD1 (5 bases). The sample taken for sequencing was peripheral blood. The origin of this receptor is a woman aged 45 to 65 with acute or convalescent COVID-19. The CDR3 spells CASSQRGGNTEAFF. The CDR3 bases are TGTGCCAGCAGCCAAAGGGGCGGGAACACTGAAGCTTTCTTT.